Described below is a single TCR beta chain sequence and its context. Its antigen remains unknown. Primed by a sample-barcoded 5' primer and a J-beta primer mix, a second PCR proceeded for roughly 7 to 12 cycles. The template-switch adaptor was a 5' adaptor with 12 random nucleotides. It tagged each cDNA molecule. Via MiXCR, TCRdb re-called the 5' RACE reads, giving one row per CDR3 protein. This sample has around 1,000,000 distinct CDR3 sequences, with around two fifths found just once. The sample is drawn from a study of blood T cells in healthy people across ages. Germline CDR1 and CDR2: LGHNA and YNFKEQ. The CDR3 runs 14 residues. V was pared by 0 bases and J by 5 bases, with 10 bases between. Study conclusions and caveats: Expanded clonotype shifts may have been confounded, as the donors had an unknown CMV status.

Sequenced sample: blood. V usage is TRBV4-2 and J usage is TRBJ2-5; weak D call: TRBD2 (5 bases). The receptor's source is a man in his late teens or twenties in good health. CDR3 sequence reads: CASSQERKRETQYF. The CDR3 DNA reads TGTGCCAGCAGCCAAGAGCGGAAGCGGGAGACCCAGTACTTC.